This T cell receptor beta chain originates from a study of identical twins (dated by TCRdb to about 2016). At the level of the whole study: To test whether fetal clonotypes persist, this study deep-sequenced TCR alpha and beta repertoires from monozygotic twins, from unrelated adults of various ages, and from cord blood. To rule out contamination, the twin experiments were replicated at different times with different library preparation protocols.

Only healthy Caucasian donors were included. The twin cohort comprised three pairs of female monozygotic twins, all aged about 18 to 29 years. Positive isolation kits from Invitrogen were used to isolate CD4+ and CD8+ T cell populations. The library relied on 5' RACE. The reads were generated on an Illumina HiSeq 2000. Template switching added a universal primer binding site, and the final cDNA carried a unique molecular identifier that allowed TCR cDNA molecules to be counted accurately. Specific primers in the conserved constant-segment region were used to synthesize first-strand cDNA for TCR alpha and beta chains. To control for contamination, every cDNA library was double barcoded, receiving both a SMART-Mk sample barcode and Illumina barcodes. TruSeq adapter sequences and Illumina sample barcodes were added in two successive PCR steps. TCR alpha and beta cDNA libraries were sequenced on the Illumina HiSeq platform with custom primers. The paper's data handling went like this. Unique molecular identifiers were extracted from raw reads with MiGEC, and CDR3 positions were determined with MiXCR. Recombination models were inferred per individual with the repgenHMM and IGoR tools using an EM algorithm. Shared clonotypes were analyzed with the tcR package in R, and sharing was normalized by the product of cloneset sizes. To study raw recombination without the effects of thymic and clonal selection, out-of-frame nonproductive sequences were analyzed. TCRdb itself trimmed the public reads at Q25 with fastp, ran MiXCR and retained productive beta chains. For every CDR3 protein sequence, its rows merge into one entry that carries the most common genes and DNA. The V and J calls were determined by TCRdb, not by the authors. The sample table lists 500,000 or so distinct CDR3 sequences, approximately 15% of them with a count of one. The ten most abundant clones make up approximately 0.52% of the sample.

Study-wide findings and limitations: Fewer insertions were carried by abundant cord blood beta clonotypes, a similar but weaker trend appeared in young adult naive repertoires, and no such trend appeared in memory repertoires. Out-of-frame TCR alpha sequences shared between twins showed an excess of low generation-probability sequences compared with coincidental sharing between unrelated individuals. Invariant T cells such as MAIT and iNKT could partly confound zero-insertion analyses, though diverse VJ usage argued against this for most clonotypes. The excess sharing between twins in beta out-of-frame sequences was weaker because fewer shared sequences reduced the signal-to-noise ratio. Out-of-frame TCR alpha sharing in monozygotic twins was systematically underestimated by recombination models, whereas sharing between unrelated individuals was in agreement with the recombination models. Because the same donors could not be followed over many years, conclusions were based on cross-sectional statistical analysis.

The germline V gene provides CDR1 ENHRY and CDR2 SYGVKD. At the junction V is shortened by 0 bases and J by 2 bases, with 11 bases in between. The CDR3 goes from the cysteine to the phenylalanine over 16 residues. Here the CDR3 DNA is all that survives: 48 bases in frame from base 1. This clonotype was detected many times. Its antigen remains undetermined. Per-base quality was not reported, and no clone a single base away is much larger than it. The same sample was also used in a study of yellow fever vaccine responses in identical twins. As the second publication notes: According to the authors, in identical twins the way T cells responded to vaccination appeared partly convergent and partly personalized. Focusing on identical twins, the study followed the T cell clones that responded to the vaccine, and did so with precision.

The TCR was taken from a woman aged 18-29 years in good health. Sequencing was carried out using CD4+ T cells sorted from blood. The receptor chain draws on TRBV10-3 and TRBJ2-1, with a tentative D gene TRBD2 over 5 matching bases. The sequence in DNA is TGTGCCATCAGTGAGTCGGACGGGAAAACCTACAATGAGCAGTTCTTC. Its protein is CAISESDGKTYNEQFF.